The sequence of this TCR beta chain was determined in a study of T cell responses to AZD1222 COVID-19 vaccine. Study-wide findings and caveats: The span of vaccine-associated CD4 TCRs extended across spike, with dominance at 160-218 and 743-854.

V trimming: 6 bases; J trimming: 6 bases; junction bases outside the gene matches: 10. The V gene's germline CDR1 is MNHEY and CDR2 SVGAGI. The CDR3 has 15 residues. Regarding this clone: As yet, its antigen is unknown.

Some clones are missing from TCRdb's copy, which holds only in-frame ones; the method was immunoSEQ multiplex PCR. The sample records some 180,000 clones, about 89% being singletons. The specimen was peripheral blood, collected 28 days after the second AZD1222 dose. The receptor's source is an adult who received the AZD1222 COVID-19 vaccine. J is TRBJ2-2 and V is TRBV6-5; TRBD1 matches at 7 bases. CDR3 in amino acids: CASRPLRQGAGELFF. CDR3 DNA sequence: TGTGCCAGCAGACCTCTCCGACAGGGTGCCGGGGAGCTGTTTTTT.